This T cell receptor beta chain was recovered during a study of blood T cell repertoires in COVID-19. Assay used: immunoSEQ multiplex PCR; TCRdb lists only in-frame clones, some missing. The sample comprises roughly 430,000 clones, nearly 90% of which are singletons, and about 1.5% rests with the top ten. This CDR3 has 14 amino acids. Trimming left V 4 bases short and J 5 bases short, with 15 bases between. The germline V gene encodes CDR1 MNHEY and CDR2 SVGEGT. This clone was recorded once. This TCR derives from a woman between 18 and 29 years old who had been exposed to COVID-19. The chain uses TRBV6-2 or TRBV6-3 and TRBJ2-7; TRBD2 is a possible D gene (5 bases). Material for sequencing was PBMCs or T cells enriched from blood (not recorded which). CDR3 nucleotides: TGTGCCAGCAGTTCTCCGGGAAGTAGGCACGAGCAGTACTTC. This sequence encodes CASSSPGSRHEQYF.